Listed below are T cell receptor beta chains from one sample, sequenced in a study of follicular helper T cells after annual influenza vaccination. The data were produced by immunoSEQ multiplex PCR, yet TCRdb's version contains in-frame clones alone and is incomplete. Of thousands of clones in the sample, 82% were seen once. The material was CXCR5+ CD38- circulating T follicular helper cells from blood, obtained on the day of influenza vaccination. These receptors came from an adult who received the influenza vaccine. Each CDR3 is given with its conserved first and last residue. The order of the fields is CDR3 protein, CDR3 DNA, V gene, CDR3 length, J gene, D gene, clone size. A D gene is named only where the DNA matches it firmly. The listing skips clone size in some rows; elsewhere it reads once, few, many or a size class.

CASSLGTSVSQETQYF	TGTGCTAGCAGCTTAGGAACTAGCGTCAGCCAAGAGACCCAGTACTTC	TRBV7-7	16	TRBJ2-5	TRBD2	.
CASSVIPPGELFF	TGTGCCAGCAGCGTAATCCCCCCGGGGGAGCTGTTTTTT	TRBV9	13	TRBJ2-2	.	.
CASEGNLYEQYF	TGTGCCAGCGAAGGCAATCTCTACGAGCAGTACTTC	TRBV6-1	12	TRBJ2-7	.	.
CAISESPSGGQETQYF	TGTGCCATCAGTGAGTCTCCTAGCGGGGGCCAAGAGACCCAGTACTTC	TRBV10-3	16	TRBJ2-5	TRBD2	.
CASSPGTGGLFDGYTF	TGTGCCAGCAGCCCCGGGACAGGGGGCCTATTCGATGGCTACACCTTC	TRBV7-3	16	TRBJ1-2	TRBD1	.
CASSRSGGTQETQYF	TGTGCCAGCAGCCGTAGCGGGGGCACTCAAGAGACCCAGTACTTC	TRBV5-5	15	TRBJ2-5	TRBD2	few
CASSFPGARDQPQHF	TGTGCCAGCAGCTTTCCGGGGGCGAGGGATCAGCCCCAGCATTTT	TRBV5-8	15	TRBJ1-5	.	.
CASSPTDSGVYGYTF	TGTGCCAGCAGCCCTACCGATTCGGGGGTTTATGGCTACACCTTC	TRBV7-2	15	TRBJ1-2	.	.
CASRKGDRLSSQPQHF	TGTGCCAGCAGGAAGGGGGACAGACTTTCCTCTCAGCCCCAGCATTTT	TRBV27	16	TRBJ1-5	TRBD1	.
CASSLEGGLKDTQYF	TGTGCCAGCAGCTTAGAGGGGGGGCTAAAAGATACGCAGTATTTT	TRBV7-2	15	TRBJ2-3	.	.
CASSLGGGRASPLHF	TGTGCCAGCAGCTTGGGGGGAGGGAGAGCCTCACCCCTCCACTTT	TRBV5-4	15	TRBJ1-6	.	.
CASSLGQQNTEAFF	TGTGCCAGCAGCTTGGGGCAGCAGAACACTGAAGCTTTCTTT	TRBV5-6	14	TRBJ1-1	.	.
CASSSHNRGQETQYF	TGTGCCAGCAGCTCCCATAACAGGGGGCAAGAGACCCAGTACTTC	TRBV7-2	15	TRBJ2-5	TRBD1	few
CAIRPGQGTDTQYF	TGTGCCATCAGACCGGGACAGGGCACAGATACGCAGTATTTT	TRBV10-3	14	TRBJ2-3	TRBD1	.
CASNRDNSYEQYF	TGTGCCAGTAACCGGGACAACTCCTACGAGCAGTACTTC	TRBV13	13	TRBJ2-7	.	.
CASSLGATGISSSGYTF	TGTGCCAGCAGCTTAGGGGCGACGGGGATAAGTTCGAGTGGCTACACCTTC	TRBV7-2	17	TRBJ1-2	.	.
CASSSGTGSGEQFF	TGTGCCAGCAGCTCCGGGACAGGGTCGGGTGAGCAGTTCTTC	TRBV4-2	14	TRBJ2-1	TRBD1	.
CASSFQRGNEKLFF	TGTGCCAGCAGCTTTCAACGGGGTAATGAAAAACTGTTTTTT	TRBV7-2	14	TRBJ1-4	.	.
CASSPGETQYF	TGTGCCAGCTCCCCCGGTGAGACCCAGTACTTC	TRBV18	11	TRBJ2-5	.	.
CASSLSGWAPNTGELFF	TGTGCCAGCAGCTTATCGGGATGGGCACCCAACACCGGGGAGCTGTTTTTT	TRBV7-3	17	TRBJ2-2	.	.
CASSRPWGAGANVLTF	TGTGCCAGCAGCCGACCTTGGGGTGCTGGGGCCAACGTCCTGACTTTC	TRBV7-6	16	TRBJ2-6	.	once
CASSKDRAFPGNQPQHF	TGTGCCAGTAGTAAAGACAGGGCCTTTCCTGGCAATCAGCCCCAGCATTTT	TRBV19	17	TRBJ1-5	TRBD1	.
CASRRTGAPGELFF	TGTGCCAGCAGACGTACAGGGGCCCCCGGGGAGCTGTTTTTT	TRBV6-5	14	TRBJ2-2	TRBD1	.
CASSLVGGESTDTQYF	TGTGCCAGCAGCTTAGTGGGCGGTGAGAGCACAGATACGCAGTATTTT	TRBV7-6	16	TRBJ2-3	.	.
CASSFGGTNTEAFF	TGTGCCAGCAGCTTCGGGGGGACTAACACTGAAGCTTTCTTT	TRBV5-4	14	TRBJ1-1	.	few
CASSLVPSTDTQYF	TGTGCCAGCAGCTTAGTACCTAGCACAGATACGCAGTATTTT	TRBV7-8	14	TRBJ2-3	.	.
CASSRTTGTEAFF	TGTGCCAGCAGCAGAACGACAGGGACTGAAGCTTTCTTT	TRBV2	13	TRBJ1-1	TRBD1	.
CASSVDPGSNQPQHF	TGTGCCAGCAGCGTAGATCCAGGGTCCAATCAGCCCCAGCATTTT	TRBV9	15	TRBJ1-5	.	few